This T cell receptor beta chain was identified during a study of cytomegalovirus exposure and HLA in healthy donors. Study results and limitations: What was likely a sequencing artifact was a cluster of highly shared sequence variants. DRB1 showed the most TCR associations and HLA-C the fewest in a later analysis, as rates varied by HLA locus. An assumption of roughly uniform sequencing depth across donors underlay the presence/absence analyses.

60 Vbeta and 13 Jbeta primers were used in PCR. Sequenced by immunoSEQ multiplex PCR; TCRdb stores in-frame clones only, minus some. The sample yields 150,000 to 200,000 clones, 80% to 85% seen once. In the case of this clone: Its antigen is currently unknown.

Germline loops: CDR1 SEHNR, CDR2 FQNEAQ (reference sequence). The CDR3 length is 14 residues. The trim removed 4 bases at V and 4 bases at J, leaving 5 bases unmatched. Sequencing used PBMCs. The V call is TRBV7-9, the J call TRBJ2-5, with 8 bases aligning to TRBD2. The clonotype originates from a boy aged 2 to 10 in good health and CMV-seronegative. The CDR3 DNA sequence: TGTGCCAGCAGCTCTAGCGGGTCCCCAGAGACCCAGTACTTC. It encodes CASSSSGSPETQYF.